This TCR beta chain was identified during a study of blood T cell repertoires in COVID-19. Study as a whole: T cells, B-cell-depleted T cells, or PBMCs provided the cDNA or gDNA that served as material.

Per germline, CDR1 SGHNT and CDR2 YENEEA. Trimming cost V 3 bases and J 12 bases; bases outside gene matches: 2. The CDR3 consists of 12 residues. This clone has just a few counts. In the original processing: Amplification of reference gene primers was used by the study to estimate nucleated cell counts. Sequenced by immunoSEQ multiplex PCR; TCRdb stores in-frame clones only, minus some. The D gene and trimming were derived from the DNA, and the V and J assignments and clone size from that table. The sample carries tens of thousands of clones, 82% recorded once. J is TRBJ2-7 and V is TRBV11-3, with 13 bases aligning to TRBD2. The sequenced material came from peripheral blood. This receptor was identified in a human donor with acute or convalescent COVID-19. The donor label of this sample is uncertain. CDR3 sequence: CASSFGTSGTYF. CDR3 nucleotides: TGTGCCAGCAGCTTTGGGACTAGCGGGACGTACTTC.